This T cell receptor (beta chain) was captured in a study of Graves' ophthalmopathy and Graves' hyperthyroidism. Among the hyperthyroidism patients, all were newly diagnosed, aged 18 to 65, with under 2 months' duration. Per germline, CDR1 DFQATT and CDR2 SNEGSKA (reference sequence). The CDR3 runs 15 residues. V was clipped by 4 bases and J by 2 bases; unmatched bases: 7. Investigators amplified TCR beta CDR3 regions from RNA transcripts. Second-round multiplex PCR followed a first-round RT-PCR using HTBI primers. TCRdb analysed the multiplex PCR reads with MiXCR anew, one entry per CDR3 protein. There are hundreds of thousands of distinct CDR3 sequences in the sample; roughly 21% occur only once, and under 3% lies in the top ten. Points from the study as a whole: Also, most clonotypes expanded in the thyroid above 0.001 frequency appeared in blood.

In the case of this clonotype: Its matching antigen is unknown.

The V and J genes are TRBV20-1 and TRBJ2-5, with 10 bases lining up with TRBD1. This receptor was obtained from a woman aged 18-29 years with stable Graves' hyperthyroidism. Sequenced: peripheral blood. The CDR3 protein is CSAKRDRGVQETQYF. The CDR3 DNA reads as TGCAGTGCTAAACGGGACAGGGGTGTTCAAGAGACCCAGTACTTC.